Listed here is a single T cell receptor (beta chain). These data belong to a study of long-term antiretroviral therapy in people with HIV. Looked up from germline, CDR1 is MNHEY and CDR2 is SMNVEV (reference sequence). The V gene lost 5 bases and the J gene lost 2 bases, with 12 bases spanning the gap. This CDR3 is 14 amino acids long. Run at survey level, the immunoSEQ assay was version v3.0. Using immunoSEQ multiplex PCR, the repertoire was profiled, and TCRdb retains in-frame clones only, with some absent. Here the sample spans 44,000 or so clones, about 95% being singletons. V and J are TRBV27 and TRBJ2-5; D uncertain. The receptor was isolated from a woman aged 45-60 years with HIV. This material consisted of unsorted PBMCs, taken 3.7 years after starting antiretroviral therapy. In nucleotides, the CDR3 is TGTGCCAGCAGTCCCTTGGACGGACAAGAGACCCAGTACTTC. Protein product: CASSPLDGQETQYF.